These 6 T cell receptor beta chains were all obtained from the same sample, sequenced in a study of response to subunit inactivated influenza vaccine. Via MiXCR, TCRdb re-called the RT-PCR reads, giving one row per CDR3 protein. This sample has 150,000 to 200,000 distinct CDR3 sequences, with roughly 11% found just once. The sequencing used non-naive T cells sorted from PBMCs, collected more than 35 days after vaccination. The origin of the receptors is a man aged 45 to 65 who received an inactivated influenza vaccine.

The chain combines TRBV6-5 with TRBJ1-2; D may be TRBD1 (5 bases). V was pared by 5 bases and J by 2 bases, with 9 bases between. From germline, CDR1 is MNHEY and CDR2 SVGAGI. The length of the CDR3 is 13 residues. The CDR3 protein is CASSVQENYGYTF. The CDR3 DNA reads TGTGCCAGCAGTGTACAGGAGAACTATGGCTACACCTTC.

The chain has TRBV29-1 and TRBJ2-7; possible D gene TRBD2, 6 bases. Germline loops: CDR1 SQVTM, CDR2 ANQGSEA. This CDR3 has 13 amino acids. The V end lost 6 bases, the J end lost 4 bases, and 16 bases lay between the germline ends. The CDR3 sequence: CSVAGGTLYEQYF. In DNA, the CDR3 is TGCAGCGTCGCTGGCGGGACCCTTTACGAGCAGTACTTC.

This clonotype occurred many times. The V and J genes are TRBV3-1 and TRBJ2-7, with unresolved D. The CDR3 loop spans 15 amino acids. Germline values: CDR1 LGHDT, CDR2 YNNKEL (reference sequence). V was trimmed by 1 base and J by 2 bases, leaving 12 bases between them. The CDR3 nucleotides read TGTGCCAGCAGCCAAGCCCAAGACACAGCCTACGAGCAGTACTTC. Protein sequence: CASSQAQDTAYEQYF.

Many counts were recorded for this clonotype. The CDR3 bases are TGTGCCAGCAGCTTTGTGGGGGCGGGAGATCAGCCCCAGCATTTT. Amino acid sequence: CASSFVGAGDQPQHF. The gene calls are TRBV7-2 and TRBJ1-5; the D gene is possibly TRBD1 (6 bases). This CDR3 spans 15 amino acids. The germline V and J ends were trimmed by 3 bases and 5 bases, with 14 bases remaining between them. Germline CDR1 SGHTA, CDR2 FQGNSA.

This clonotype was counted a few times. The rearrangement uses TRBV4-2 and TRBJ2-1; D is undetermined. The CDR3 contains 12 residues. Germline V gene sequence: CDR1 LGHNA, CDR2 YNFKEQ. The germline V and J ends were trimmed by 5 bases and 7 bases, with 9 bases remaining between them. This CDR3 is CASSATGNEQFF. The CDR3 DNA reads TGTGCCAGCAGCGCCACCGGGAATGAGCAGTTCTTC.

The chain couples TRBV7-8 to TRBJ1-3, with 10 bases matching TRBD1. The CDR3 consists of 16 residues. CDR1 and CDR2 (germline): SGHVS, FQNEAQ. Unmatched junction bases numbered 7, after V lost 4 bases and J lost 4 bases. The DNA for the CDR3 is TGTGCCAGCAGCTCAGCGGACAGGGGGTTCGGAAACACCATATATTTT. This codes for CASSSADRGFGNTIYF.